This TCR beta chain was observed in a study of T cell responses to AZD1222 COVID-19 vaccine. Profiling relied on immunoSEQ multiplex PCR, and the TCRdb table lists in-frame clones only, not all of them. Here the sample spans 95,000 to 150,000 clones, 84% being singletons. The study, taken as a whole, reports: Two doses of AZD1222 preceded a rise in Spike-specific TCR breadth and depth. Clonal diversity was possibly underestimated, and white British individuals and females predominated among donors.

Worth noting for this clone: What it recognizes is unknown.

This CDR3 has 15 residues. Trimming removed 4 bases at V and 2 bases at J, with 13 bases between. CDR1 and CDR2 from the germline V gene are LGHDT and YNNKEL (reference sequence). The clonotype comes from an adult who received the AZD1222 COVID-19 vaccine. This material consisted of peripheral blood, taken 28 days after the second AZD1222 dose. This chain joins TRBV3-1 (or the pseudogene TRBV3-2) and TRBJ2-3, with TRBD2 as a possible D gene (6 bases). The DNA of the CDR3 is TGTGCCAGCAGCCGTGCGGGGCCCGCCACAGATACGCAGTATTTT. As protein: CASSRAGPATDTQYF.